Listed below are T cell receptor beta chains from one sample, sequenced in a study of T cell responses to AZD1222 COVID-19 vaccine. Clones were read by immunoSEQ multiplex PCR, and TCRdb kept only the in-frame ones, dropping some. The table has about 99,000 clones, over 80% seen once; the top ten hold more than 20%. Sequenced material: peripheral blood, taken on day 0 of AZD1222 vaccination. The source of these receptors is an adult in good health. The CDR3 runs from the conserved cysteine through the conserved F or W. The D gene is left open where the match is weak. A clone size is listed for some rows: how often the clone was seen (once, few, many), or a class if it is expanded.

d_gene	j_gene	abundance	v_gene	CDR3nt	CDR3aa
NA	TRBJ2-7	NA	TRBV2	TGTGCCAGCTCCCCCGAGGGACATTTTTTCTTC	CASSPEGHFFF
NA	TRBJ2-7	NA	TRBV5-1	TGCGCCAGCAGCATACGGGACGGGGGCCGGGACGAGCAGTACTTC	CASSIRDGGRDEQYF
TRBD1	TRBJ1-2	NA	TRBV7-2	TGTGCCAGCAGGCCAGAACAGGGGAGCTATGGCTACACCTTC	CASRPEQGSYGYTF
NA	TRBJ1-5	once	TRBV27	TGTGCCAGCAGTTTAGTAGCAGGAAGCAATCAGCCCCAGCATTTT	CASSLVAGSNQPQHF
TRBD1	TRBJ1-6	NA	TRBV7-9	TGTGCCAGCAGCTCGACCGGGACAGGGGACTCACCCCTCCACTTT	CASSSTGTGDSPLHF
NA	TRBJ2-1	once	TRBV7-9	TGTGCCAGCAGCTTAGCGCTTTTAACGATCAATGAGCAGTTCTTC	CASSLALLTINEQFF
NA	TRBJ1-1	NA	TRBV27	TGTGCCAGCAGCCCGACCCTTAGGGCTGAAGCTTTCTTT	CASSPTLRAEAFF
NA	TRBJ2-2	NA	TRBV5-1	TGCGCCAGCAGCTTGGCGACAGGAAGCGCGGGGGAGCTGTTTTTT	CASSLATGSAGELFF
NA	TRBJ1-2	NA	TRBV6-6	TGTGCCAGCGGTACAGAACTCTATGGCTACACCTTC	CASGTELYGYTF
NA	TRBJ1-2	NA	TRBV12-5	TGTGCTAGTGGTTTAGGGAGCTATGGCTACACCTTC	CASGLGSYGYTF
TRBD1	TRBJ1-2	NA	TRBV29-1	TGCAGCGTCAAGGGGGACAGGGGTAACTATGGCTACACCTTC	CSVKGDRGNYGYTF
NA	TRBJ1-3	NA	TRBV28	TGTGCCAGCAGTTTGGCCAAAGCGAGGGGCACTGGAAACACCATATATTTT	CASSLAKARGTGNTIYF
NA	TRBJ2-6	once	TRBV9	TGTGCCAGCAGCGTTCCGGGAACCCTCTCTGGGGCCAACGTCCTGACTTTC	CASSVPGTLSGANVLTF
NA	TRBJ2-3	NA	TRBV6-6	TGTGCCAGCAGCCAACCTAGCACAGATACGCAGTATTTT	CASSQPSTDTQYF
NA	TRBJ1-3	NA	TRBV19	TGTGCCAGTAGCCCTATGGGCCAGGGAGGAAACACCATATATTTT	CASSPMGQGGNTIYF
TRBD1	TRBJ1-1	NA	TRBV6-6	TGTGCCAGCAGGGCAGGGGGGGCTGAAGCTTTCTTT	CASRAGGAEAFF
NA	TRBJ1-3	few	TRBV30	TGTGCCTGGGCCCAAGCCGGAAACACCATATATTTT	CAWAQAGNTIYF
NA	TRBJ2-1	NA	TRBV11-2	TGTGCCAGCAGCTTAGATCTGGGACCAACCCGATGGCAGTTCTTC	CASSLDLGPTRWQFF